These 20 T cell receptor delta chains came from one sample sequenced in a study of gamma delta lymphoproliferative disorders and STAT genes. PBMCs from patients and controls supplied the genomic DNA for sequencing. TCRdb re-called the multiplex PCR reads using CATT. The table lists 3,000 to 4,000 delta-chain clones, approximately 1% of them singletons. The specimen was blood. These receptors were taken from a human donor in good health.

The sample holds a few counts of this clone. The protein given by TCRdb reflects a much larger clone and differs at residue 9 from this DNA's translation, likely from a read error; the protein shown is the DNA's translation. V gene TRDV2 combines with J gene TRDJ1; TRDD3 matches at 7 bases. Trimming cost V 3 bases and J 1 base; bases outside gene matches: 16. The CDR3 length is 18 residues. Germline V lookup: CDR1 GEAIGNYY, CDR2 EKD. CDR3 bases: TGTGCCTGTGACCCCTTACTGGGGAATACGCGGACCACCGATAAACTCATCTTT. It translates to CACDPLLGNTRTTDKLIF.

This clone was observed a few times. A far bigger clonotype differs at one base, so this is likely a read error. Other DNA sequences in the same sample also yield this CDR3. V is TRDV2 and J is TRDJ1; TRDD3 aligns across 11 bases. The CDR3 is made up of 16 amino acids. CDR1 and CDR2 (germline): GEAIGNYY, EKD. V lost 7 bases, J lost 8 bases, and 17 bases stayed unmatched. CDR3 sequence reads: CACDVVGDTDTSKLIF. CDR3 bases: TGTGCCTGCGACGTGGTGGGGGATACGGATACGTCAAAACTCATCTTT.

This clone was observed a handful of times. This is likely an artifact of a read error, given a far larger clone one base away. In the same sample, other DNA sequences code for this CDR3. The chain couples TRDV2 to TRDJ1; TRDD3 matches 13 bases. The ends lost 1 base at V and 2 bases at J; junction bases unmatched: 12. Germline V gene lookup returns CDR1 GEAIGNYY and CDR2 EKD. This CDR3 comprises 19 residues. This CDR3 is CACDTLLGDTLGGTDKLIF. The CDR3 coding sequence is TGTGCCTGTGACACTCTACTGGGGGATACGCTTGGTGGGACCGATAAACTCATCTTT.

No V gene was called, though TRDJ1 was called as the J gene; no check of the table's D call, TRDD3, against the DNA was made. The CDR3 totals 19 residues. The CDR3 protein is CACDTVEGWGIQAGDKLIF. Here the CDR3 DNA reads TGTGCCTGTGACACCGTAGAGGGATGGGGGATACAGGCGGGCGATAAACTCATCTTT.

On this clone: TCRdb's entry gives the protein of a much larger clone, which mismatches this DNA's translation at residue 13, likely from a read error; the protein reported here is translated from the DNA. Other DNA sequences in this specimen translate into the identical CDR3. The V and J genes are TRDV2 and TRDJ1, with 13 bases lining up with TRDD3. Per germline, CDR1 GEAIGNYY and CDR2 EKD. J lost 1 base, V lost 0 bases, and 13 bases had no gene match. This CDR3 contains 20 residues. The CDR3 is CACDTVADWGIRRVTDKLIF. CDR3 nucleotides: TGTGCCTGTGACACCGTCGCCGACTGGGGGATACGCAGGGTCACCGATAAACTCATCTTT.

A few counts support this clone. Possible read error: a much larger clone is one base away. The same CDR3 can be traced to other DNA sequences in this sample. This chain joins TRDV2 and TRDJ1; TRDD3 aligns across 9 bases. Germline V gene data show CDR1 as GEAIGNYY and CDR2 as EKD. This CDR3 is 16 amino acids long. The CDR3 DNA reads as TGTGCCTGTGACACCCTGGGGGATCCGAACACCGATAAACTCATTTTT. Its protein is CACDTLGDPNTDKLIF.

Regarding this clone: Since a far larger clone is one base different, this is likely a read error. The same CDR3 is also encoded by other DNA sequences in this sample. V and J are TRDV2 and TRDJ3; tentative D call: TRDD3 (6 bases). The length of the CDR3 is 19 residues. The V and J ends lost 0 bases and 1 base respectively, with 15 bases between them. Germline V gene lookup returns CDR1 GEAIGNYY and CDR2 EKD. Written as DNA, the CDR3 is TGTGCCTGTGACACCCCAGATACGCAAAGGTCCTGGGACACCCGACAGATGTTTTTC. The encoded protein is CACDTPDTQRSWDTRQMFF.

By sample share, this clone is medium-sized. V gene TRDV1 combines with J gene TRDJ1; 11 nucleotides match TRDD3. From germline, CDR1 is TSWWSYY and CDR2 QGS. The V gene end was trimmed by 3 bases and the J gene end by 6 bases; junction bases not matched to a gene: 33. The CDR3 is 24 amino acids. CDR3 amino acids: CALGEGSLSRFRMSLGDMFYKLIF. CDR3 DNA: TGTGCTCTTGGGGAGGGTAGCCTTTCGAGGTTCCGCATGTCACTGGGGGATATGTTCTATAAACTCATCTTT.

In its sample, this clone was seen a few times. A far larger clone is one base from this, pointing to a likely read error. This sample includes further DNA sequences coding for the same CDR3. V gene TRDV2 combines with J gene TRDJ1, with TRDD3 matching over 8 bases. The CDR3 consists of 15 residues. Germline V gene sequence: CDR1 GEAIGNYY, CDR2 EKD. The CDR3 sequence: CACDALGGSADKLIF. The DNA of the CDR3 is TGTGCCTGTGACGCGCTTGGGGGATCGGCCGATAAACTCATCTTC.

A word on this clone: TCRdb pairs this DNA with a much larger clone's protein that differs at residue 6, likely a read error; the protein shown was translated from the DNA. The chain recombines TRDV2 with TRDJ1; TRDD3 aligns across 8 bases. V gave up 0 bases and J gave up 2 bases; unmatched junction bases: 7. Per germline, CDR1 GEAIGNYY and CDR2 EKD. This CDR3 contains 16 residues. The CDR3 sequence is CACDTAGILPTDKLIF. CDR3 nucleotide sequence: TGTGCCTGTGACACCGCGGGGATACTCCCTACCGATAAACTCATCTTT.

In this sample, this clone is medium-sized. V gene TRDV3 combines with J gene TRDJ1; 11 bases map to TRDD3. The germline V gene encodes CDR1 TVYSNPD and CDR2 GDNSRS (reference sequence). The junction had 41 bases not matched to a gene; V was cut back by 5 bases and J by 0 bases. The CDR3 length is 26 residues. CDR3 loop: CALAPWLPTTFQYWGITWGHTDKLIF. CDR3 DNA: TGTGCCCTTGCCCCGTGGCTTCCTACTACCTTCCAATACTGGGGGATAACTTGGGGCCACACCGATAAACTCATCTTT.

A few counts support this clone. A read error is likely here: a far larger clone is one base away. Distinct nucleotide sequences in the sample also encode this CDR3. The chain recombines TRDV1 with TRDJ1; TRDD3 matches 7 bases. This CDR3 has 17 residues. The V gene's germline CDR1 is TSWWSYY and CDR2 QGS. The CDR3 spells CALGELDRTGVKDQLIF. In DNA, the CDR3 is TGTGCCCTTGGGGAACTAGACCGGACTGGGGTCAAAGATCAACTCATCTTT.

On this clone itself: A far larger clone is one nucleotide away, so this likely arose from a read error. Other DNA sequences in the sample encode the same CDR3. The V and J genes are TRDV3 and TRDJ1; 7 nucleotides agree with TRDD2. Germline V CDR1 and CDR2: TVYSNPD, GDNSRS (reference sequence). The CDR3 is 16 residues long. CDR3 in DNA: TGCGCCTTCGTATTTCCTACTACTCAAACACCTGATAAACTCATCTTT. This codes for CAFVFPTTQTPDKLIF.

For this clone: TCRdb attributes to this sequence the protein of a much larger clone, which differs from the DNA translation at residue 15; a read error is likely, and the protein displayed is translated from the DNA. This chain links TRDV2 with TRDJ1, with D possibly TRDD3 on 5 matching bases. The CDR3 has 17 residues. The V gene's germline CDR1 is GEAIGNYY and CDR2 EKD. CDR3 region: CACDTVEAQGGHDKPIF. The DNA of the CDR3 is TGTGCCTGTGACACCGTAGAAGCCCAAGGGGGTCACGATAAACCCATCTTT.

The sample holds a few counts of this clone. A single base is all that separates this from a far larger clone, so a read error is likely. The same CDR3 can be traced to other DNA sequences in this sample. The genes are TRAV29/DV5 and TRDJ1; TRDD3 agrees at 12 bases. The CDR3 has 14 amino acids. Germline CDR1 reads NSMFDY; CDR2 reads ISSIKDK. DNA for the CDR3: TGCAGTGTACTTCACTGGGGGATACCCGACAAACTCATCTTT. It translates to CSVLHWGIPDKLIF. The full variable domain, with the rest looked up from reference TRAV29/DV5 and TRDJ1, is DQQVKQNSPSLSVQEGRISILNCDYTNSMFDYFLWYKKYPAEGPTFLISISSIKDKNEDGRFTVFLNKSAKHLSLHIVPSQPGDSAVYFCSVLHWGIPDKLIFGKGTRVTVEP.

In this sample, this clone turned up once. This chain joins TRDV2 and TRDJ1, with 7 bases aligning to TRDD3. Germline matching of the DNA provided the J gene here, since TCRdb leaves it blank. The CDR3 contains 16 residues. The V and J ends lost 9 bases and 2 bases, in that order; junction bases with no gene match: 17. The germline V gene has CDR1 GEAIGNYY and CDR2 EKD. The CDR3 loop is CASQGDWGRGTDKLIF. The DNA of the CDR3 is TGTGCCAGCCAAGGGGACTGGGGACGTGGGACCGATAAACTCATCTTT.

Comment on this clone: This DNA's translation and the protein TCRdb lists, from a much larger clone, do not match at residue 14, likely due to a read error; the protein shown is translated from the DNA. V gene TRDV2 combines with J gene TRDJ3; D is perhaps TRDD3 (6 bases). The CDR3 covers 16 residues. CDR1 is GEAIGNYY and CDR2 is EKD in the germline V gene. CDR3 bases: TGTGCCTGTGACACGCTGGGGACCTGGGACACCCGACAGACGTTTTTC. As protein: CACDTLGTWDTRQTFF.

Comments on this clone: TCRdb shows a much larger clone's protein in place of this DNA's translation, and the two differ at residue 8, likely through a read error; the protein shown is translated from the DNA. The rearrangement uses TRDV2 and TRDJ1; unclear D gene. Trimming removed 0 bases at V and 1 base at J, with 20 bases between. The CDR3 consists of 18 residues. Germline V CDR1 and CDR2: GEAIGNYY, EKD. This chain's CDR3 is CACDTVWRTRPPTDKLIF. CDR3 bases: TGTGCCTGTGACACCGTCTGGAGGACCCGCCCCCCCACCGATAAACTCATCTTT.

In its sample, this clone was seen a few times. For this DNA, TCRdb reports the protein of a much larger clone, which diverges at residue 13, most likely from a read error; the protein presented here is translated directly from the DNA. The chain uses TRDV2 and TRDJ1, with 8 bases lining up with TRDD3. CDR3 length: 16 residues. Germline CDR1 reads GEAIGNYY; CDR2 reads EKD. The CDR3 reads CACDTVGILPTDRLIF. As DNA, the CDR3 is TGTGCCTGTGACACCGTGGGGATACTCCCTACCGATAGACTCATCTTT.

By its share, this clone is large. Other DNA sequences in the same sample also yield this CDR3. V gene TRDV2 combines with J gene TRDJ1, with D possibly TRDD3 on 6 matching bases. CDR1 and CDR2 (germline): GEAIGNYY, EKD. V was shortened by 0 bases and J by 0 bases, with 13 bases between the two germline ends. The CDR3 length is 16 residues. The CDR3 DNA reads as TGTGCCTGTGACACCGTGGGGATTCCATACACCGATAAACTCATCTTT. It encodes CACDTVGIPYTDKLIF.